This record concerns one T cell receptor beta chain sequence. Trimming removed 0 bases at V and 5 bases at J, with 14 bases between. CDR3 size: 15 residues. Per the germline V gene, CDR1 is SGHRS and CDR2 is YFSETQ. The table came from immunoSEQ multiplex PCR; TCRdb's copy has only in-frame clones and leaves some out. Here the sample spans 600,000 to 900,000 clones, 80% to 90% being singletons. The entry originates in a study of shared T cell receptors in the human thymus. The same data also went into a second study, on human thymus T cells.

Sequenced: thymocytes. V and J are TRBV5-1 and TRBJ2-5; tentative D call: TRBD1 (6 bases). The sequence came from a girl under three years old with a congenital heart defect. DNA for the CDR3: TGCGCCAGCAGCTTGGAGGACAGCTTGCGGGAGACCCAGTACTTC. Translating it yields CASSLEDSLRETQYF.